This TCR beta chain was sequenced during a study of cytomegalovirus exposure and HLA in healthy donors. Study observations and caveats: Fewer N-insertions than the approximately 700-donor mean were reportedly shown by an Asian-associated ancestry cluster in a later analysis. TCR sequences were mostly rare, though some public TCRs occurred in many donors.

As for this clone: Its cognate antigen is unknown.

The V gene's germline CDR1 is MNHEY and CDR2 SVGAGI. V shed 2 bases, J shed 4 bases, and the junction held 5 bases outside the gene matches. This CDR3 spans 15 amino acids. The PCR employed 60 Vbeta primers together with 13 Jbeta primers. Data came from immunoSEQ multiplex PCR; TCRdb stores just in-frame clones and leaves some out. The repertoire includes some 150,000 clones, 60% to 80% of them detected once, and under 2% sits in the top ten. The chain uses TRBV6-5 and TRBJ1-1; the match to TRBD1 covers 9 bases. The material sequenced was PBMCs. This receptor was obtained from a female donor in good health and CMV-seronegative. CDR3 protein: CASSYAGQGVTEAFF. CDR3 DNA sequence: TGTGCCAGCAGTTACGCGGGACAGGGCGTCACTGAAGCTTTCTTT.